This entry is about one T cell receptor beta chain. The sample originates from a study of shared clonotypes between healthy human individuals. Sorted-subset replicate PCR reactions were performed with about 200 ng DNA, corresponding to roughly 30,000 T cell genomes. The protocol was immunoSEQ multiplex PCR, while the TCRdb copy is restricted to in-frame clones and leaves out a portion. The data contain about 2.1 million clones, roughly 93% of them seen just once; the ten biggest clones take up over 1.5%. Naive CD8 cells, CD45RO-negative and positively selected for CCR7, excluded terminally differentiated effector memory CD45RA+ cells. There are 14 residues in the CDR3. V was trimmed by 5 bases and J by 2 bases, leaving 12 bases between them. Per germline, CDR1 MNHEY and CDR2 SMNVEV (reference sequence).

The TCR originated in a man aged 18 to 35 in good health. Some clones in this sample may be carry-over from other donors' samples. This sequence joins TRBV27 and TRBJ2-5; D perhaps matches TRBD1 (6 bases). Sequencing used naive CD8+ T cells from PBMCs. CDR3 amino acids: CASSRTVIQETQYF. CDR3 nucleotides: TGTGCCAGCAGTCGGACAGTTATTCAAGAGACCCAGTACTTC.